This T cell receptor (beta chain) was sequenced during a study of HIV-infected children after antiretroviral therapy interruption. The treatment is: PENTA 11 planned treatment interruption arm or continuous ART arm. Naive CD4+ CD45RA+ CD45RO- T cells were sorted from thawed PBMCs. Germline loops: CDR1 SGHAT, CDR2 FQNNGV. This CDR3 comprises 14 residues. Trimming shortened V by 3 bases and J by 9 bases, and 15 bases separated the two germline ends. Unique molecular identifiers were included in an RNA-based 3' RACE TCR library. One entry per CDR3 protein, called by TCRdb with MiXCR from the 3' RACE reads. The sample shows over 35,000 distinct CDR3 sequences, 6.5% of them seen only once. This clonotype has more than one count but fewer than ten.

The gene calls are TRBV11-2 and TRBJ2-1; D not certain. The source material was CD45RA+ CD4+ T cells from PBMCs, pooled from several time points, sampled from a donor given antiretroviral therapy, either interrupted or continuous. Subset indicated: naive CD4+ CD45RA+ CD45RO- T cells. This sequence was found in a pool of human donors with HIV. CDR3 bases: TGTGCCAGCAGCTTTCACCCATCGACGAGTGAGCAGTTCTTC. Amino acids: CASSFHPSTSEQFF.